The 16 T cell receptor beta chains below were found in one sample sequenced in a study of blood T cell repertoires in COVID-19. Clones were read by immunoSEQ multiplex PCR, and TCRdb kept only the in-frame ones, dropping some. This sample has approximately 100,000 clones, with about 87% found just once. What was sequenced was peripheral blood. The receptors derive from a man in his forties or fifties with acute or convalescent COVID-19.

To note about this clone: The junction departs from the called germline gene at one end, perhaps through a read error. The chain is built from TRBV24-1 and TRBJ2-3; TRBD1 might be the D (5 bases). Germline lookup yields CDR1 KGHDR and CDR2 SFDVKD. There are 14 residues in the CDR3. CDR3 amino acids: CATSVGLSTGTQYF. CDR3 DNA sequence: TGTGCCACCAGTGTAGGCCTTAGCACAGGTACGCAGTATTTT.

In DNA form, the CDR3 reads TGCACCAGCAGCCAAGATCCACTAGCGGGAAACACCGGGGAGCTGTTTTTT. Translating gives CTSSQDPLAGNTGELFF. The chain is built from TRBV1 and TRBJ2-2; the table's TRBD2 call for D was not verified on the DNA. TRBV1 is shown as a pseudogene. The CDR3 covers 17 residues.

The chain is built from TRBV3-1 (or the pseudogene TRBV3-2) and TRBJ1-3; D not certain. Trimming took 3 bases from V and 4 from J, leaving 7 bases between them. In germline, CDR1 is LGHDT, CDR2 YNNKEL (reference sequence). The CDR3 has 13 residues. The DNA of the CDR3 is TGTGCCAGCAGCCATGGCCAGGGAAACACCATATATTTT. Protein product: CASSHGQGNTIYF.

This clone was counted a single time. V and J are TRBV21-1 and TRBJ1-4; the table assigns TRBD1, which was not confirmed against the DNA. TRBV21-1 represents a pseudogene. The CDR3 is 14 residues long. CDR3 nucleotide sequence: TGTGCCAGCAGCGACAGGGGGCTTTGTGAAAAACTGTTTTTT. Translated, it gives CASSDRGLCEKLFF.

The chain recombines TRBV19 with TRBJ2-7, with 11 bases that match TRBD1. The CDR3 has 14 residues. CDR1 and CDR2 (germline): LNHDA, SQIVND (reference sequence). Trimming at V came to 6 bases and at J to 6 bases, leaving 7 bases not matched to a gene. CDR3 amino acids: CASRLGTGGGEQYF. The CDR3 coding sequence is TGTGCCAGTAGGCTCGGGACAGGGGGAGGCGAGCAGTACTTC.

This chain uses TRBV5-1 with TRBJ2-5, with TRBD2 matching over 8 bases. The V segment lost 5 bases and the J segment 0 bases; nucleotides outside the gene matches: 3. The CDR3 is 14 residues long. Germline V gene lookup returns CDR1 SGHRS and CDR2 YFSETQ. The CDR3 sequence is CASRPTSDQETQYF. As DNA, the CDR3 is TGCGCCAGCAGGCCGACTAGCGACCAAGAGACCCAGTACTTC. Full variable domain (remainder filled in from reference TRBV5-1 and TRBJ2-5): KAGVTQTPRYLIKTRGQQVTLSCSPISGHRSVSWYQQTPGQGLQFLFEYFSETQRNKGNFPGRFSGRQFSNSRSEMNVSTLELGDSALYLCASRPTSDQETQYFGPGTRLLVL.

This rearrangement joins TRBV19 to TRBJ2-7; possibly TRBD2 for D (5 bases). CDR1 is LNHDA, CDR2 SQIVND, per germline (reference sequence). The CDR3 loop spans 13 amino acids. The V and J ends lost 3 bases and 7 bases respectively, with 13 bases between them. CDR3 coding DNA: TGTGCCAGTAGTATGAAGACTGGCGGGGAGCAGTACTTC. Residues: CASSMKTGGEQYF.

This clone was recorded many times. The same CDR3 is also encoded by other DNA sequences in this sample. This chain links TRBV27 with TRBJ2-1; 13 positions match TRBD2. V shed 6 bases, J shed 6 bases, and the junction held 8 bases outside the gene matches. Germline values: CDR1 MNHEY, CDR2 SMNVEV (reference sequence). There are 16 residues in the CDR3. CDR3 protein: CASSLLTSGRANEQFF. Written as DNA, the CDR3 is TGTGCCAGCAGCCTCCTTACTAGCGGGAGGGCCAATGAGCAGTTCTTC.

The chain combines TRBV19 with TRBJ2-2, with 8 positions matching TRBD1. Looked up from germline, CDR1 is LNHDA and CDR2 is SQIVND (reference sequence). Germline trimming cut 9 bases from V and 1 base from J; bases unmatched to any gene: 4. CDR3 length equals 14 residues. The CDR3 loop reads CASHRGLNTGELFF. The CDR3 DNA is TGTGCCAGCCACAGGGGGTTGAACACCGGGGAGCTGTTTTTT.

The chain combines TRBV10-3 with TRBJ1-1; D possibly corresponds to TRBD1 (6 bases). This CDR3 contains 14 residues. V lost 6 bases to trimming and J lost 4 bases, with 15 bases between them. The V gene's germline CDR1 is ENHRY and CDR2 SYGVKD. In DNA, the CDR3 is TGTGCCATCAGGGGCGGGGGGCTTAGCACTGAAGCTTTCTTT. Translating gives CAIRGGGLSTEAFF.

CDR3 sequence: CASSLAGGSYNEQFF. CDR3 nucleotide sequence: TGTGCCAGCAGCCTAGCGGGAGGGTCCTACAATGAGCAGTTCTTC. The rearrangement joins TRBV28 to TRBJ2-1, with 12 bases fitting TRBD2. The CDR3 loop spans 15 amino acids. V lost 6 bases and J lost 1; bases outside the gene matches: 1. CDR1 MDHEN and CDR2 SYDVKM come from the germline V gene. Together with reference TRBV28 and TRBJ2-1, the CDR3 gives the full variable domain: DVKVTQSSRYLVKRTGEKVFLECVQDMDHENMFWYRQDPGLGLRLIYFSYDVKMKEKGDIPEGYSVSREKKERFSLILESASTNQTSMYLCASSLAGGSYNEQFFGPGTRLTVL.

The chain uses TRBV7-9 and TRBJ1-4; D call uncertain. Germline assignment: CDR1 SEHNR and CDR2 FQNEAQ (reference sequence). V lost 3 bases, J lost 2 bases, and 7 bases lay in between. The CDR3 consists of 14 residues. For the CDR3, the DNA is TGTGCCAGCAGCTTCACAGTGACTAATGAAAAACTGTTTTTT. It yields the protein CASSFTVTNEKLFF.

The chain is built from TRBV11-1 and TRBJ2-1, with D possibly TRBD2 on 6 matching bases. V gave up 3 bases and J gave up 0 bases, with 12 bases separating them. CDR3 length: 16 residues. Germline V gene data show CDR1 as SGHAT and CDR2 as FQDESV (reference sequence). The CDR3 region is CASSFLAGSSYNEQFF. Written as DNA, the CDR3 is TGTGCCAGCAGCTTCCTTGCGGGGTCCTCCTACAATGAGCAGTTCTTC.

J is TRBJ1-1 and V is TRBV7-9, with TRBD1 identical over 7 bases. This CDR3 is 15 amino acids long. V was clipped by 1 base and J by 7 bases; unmatched bases: 9. CDR1 is SEHNR, CDR2 FQNEAQ, per germline (reference sequence). CDR3 sequence reads: CASSLVSWDSDEAFF. The CDR3 nucleotides read TGTGCCAGCAGCTTAGTATCATGGGACAGTGATGAAGCTTTCTTT.

The rearrangement joins TRBV18 to TRBJ2-7; 11 nucleotides align to TRBD2. V lost 2 bases, J lost 4 bases, and 4 bases stayed unmatched. The CDR3 covers 15 residues. Germline CDR1 is KGHSH and CDR2 is LQKENI. The CDR3 region has the DNA TGTGCCAGCTCACCAGAGACTAGCGGGAAATACGAGCAGTACTTC. Translation: CASSPETSGKYEQYF.

In this sample, this clone turned up a few times. V gene TRBV5-4 combines with J gene TRBJ1-3, with D tentatively TRBD1 (5 bases). Germline V lookup: CDR1 SGHNT, CDR2 YYREEE (reference sequence). This CDR3 has 13 amino acids. Trimming pared 5 bases from V and 4 bases from J, leaving 10 bases between. The CDR3 spells CASSSGSGNTIYF. The CDR3 bases are TGTGCCAGCAGTTCAGGGTCCGGAAACACCATATATTTT.